These 15 T cell receptor beta chains share one sample of origin, sequenced in a study of shared clonotypes between healthy human individuals. Produced via immunoSEQ multiplex PCR; TCRdb's table is partial and in-frame only. The sample records approximately 2,000,000 clones, 85% to 95% being singletons. Source material: naive CD4+ T cells from PBMCs. The subset here: CD45RA+ positively selected. The receptors were sampled from a man aged 18 to 29 in good health. Some clones in this sample may be carry-over from other donors' samples.

A single count supports this clone. The rearrangement links TRBV20-1 to TRBJ2-1; no clear D. V was trimmed by 5 bases and J by 8 bases, leaving 7 bases between them. Germline values: CDR1 DFQATT, CDR2 SNEGSKA (reference sequence). CDR3 size: 10 residues. CDR3 sequence: CSAFDHEQFF. The DNA for the CDR3 is TGCAGTGCTTTTGACCATGAGCAGTTCTTC.

The genes are TRBV19 and TRBJ2-3; TRBD2 might be the D (6 bases). Germline V CDR1 and CDR2: LNHDA, SQIVND (reference sequence). CDR3 length: 14 residues. Deletions cut 4 bases from V and 3 bases from J, with 11 bases between. The CDR3 here is CASSTREKTDTQYF. The CDR3 DNA follows: TGTGCCAGTAGTACCCGGGAGAAAACAGATACGCAGTATTTT.

The rearrangement links TRBV6-1 to TRBJ2-3; D is unresolved. The germline gives CDR1 MNHNS, CDR2 SASEGT. The V and J ends lost 7 bases and 2 bases respectively, with 10 bases between them. This CDR3 contains 13 residues. The CDR3 coding sequence is TGTGCCAGCAAACGGGTTGCCACAGATACGCAGTATTTT. This sequence encodes CASKRVATDTQYF.

The chain combines TRBV4-3 with TRBJ2-1; 11 nucleotides align to TRBD2. V was pared by 2 bases and J by 5 bases, with 5 bases of the junction left unmatched. This CDR3 spans 16 amino acids. From germline, CDR1 is LGHNA and CDR2 YSLEER. CDR3 in amino acids: CASSQLLAGVNNEQFF. The DNA for the CDR3 is TGCGCCAGCAGCCAATTACTAGCGGGAGTAAACAATGAGCAGTTCTTC.

The V gene is TRBV6-5, the J gene TRBJ1-1; D is possibly TRBD1 (5 bases). The CDR3 is 14 amino acids. V was clipped by 6 bases and J by 1 base, with 12 bases between them. CDR1 MNHEY and CDR2 SVGAGI come from the germline V gene. CDR3 DNA: TGTGCCAGCAGACCCGGACACCCGAACACTGAAGCTTTCTTT. This translates into CASRPGHPNTEAFF.

The chain uses TRBV18 and TRBJ1-1, with D perhaps TRBD1 (5 bases). Per germline, CDR1 KGHSH and CDR2 LQKENI. V was shortened by 5 bases and J by 0 bases, with 16 bases between the two germline ends. The CDR3 totals 16 residues. The CDR3 region has the DNA TGTGCCAGCTCAAGACAGTGGAGGGAAATGAACACTGAAGCTTTCTTT. Encoded protein: CASSRQWREMNTEAFF.

The rearrangement uses TRBV28 and TRBJ1-3, with D tentatively TRBD1 (5 bases). CDR3 length: 14 residues. Germline lookup yields CDR1 MDHEN and CDR2 SYDVKM. Trimming left V 7 bases short and J 4 bases short, with 14 bases between. CDR3 sequence (DNA): TGTGCCAGCATTGAGGGGACCGTAGGAAACACCATATATTTT. It codes for CASIEGTVGNTIYF.

The chain uses TRBV7-9 and TRBJ2-2; 7 nucleotides match TRBD2. CDR1 is SEHNR and CDR2 is FQNEAQ in the germline V gene (reference sequence). CDR3 length equals 14 residues. The chain's CDR3 is CAFEAAGNTGELFF. The DNA of the CDR3 is TGTGCTTTTGAGGCAGCGGGAAACACCGGGGAGCTGTTTTTT.

V is TRBV21-1 and J is TRBJ2-1; TRBD2, the table's D call, lacks a check against the DNA. TRBV21-1 is deemed a pseudogene. The CDR3 contains 16 residues. The CDR3 loop is CASSKWLVGGLNEQFF. The CDR3 bases are TGTGCCAGCAGCAAATGGCTAGTGGGAGGCCTGAATGAGCAGTTCTTC.

The CDR3 loop reads CASSPGTGHEKLFF. CDR3 in DNA: TGTGCCAGCAGCCCCGGGACAGGGCATGAAAAACTGTTTTTT. The J gene is TRBJ1-4, the V gene TRBV7-9; 9 bases fit TRBD1. V lost 5 bases to trimming and J lost 6 bases; unmatched junction nucleotides: 4. Germline assignment: CDR1 SEHNR and CDR2 FQNEAQ (reference sequence). This CDR3 spans 14 amino acids.

The chain is built from TRBV28 and TRBJ1-1, with 9 bases matching TRBD1. The junction had 6 bases not matched to a gene; V was cut back by 6 bases and J by 7 bases. The V gene's germline CDR1 is MDHEN and CDR2 SYDVKM. This CDR3 has 13 amino acids. CDR3 nucleotides: TGTGCCAGCAGACTACAGGGGGCTGGTGAAGCTTTCTTT. Protein: CASRLQGAGEAFF.

The chain carries TRBV30 and TRBJ2-5; 9 nucleotides match TRBD1. Germline assignment: CDR1 GTSNPN and CDR2 SVGIG (reference sequence). CDR3 length equals 13 residues. V lost 5 bases and J lost 5; bases outside the gene matches: 6. CDR3 sequence (DNA): TGTGCCTGGGGGAAACAGGGGGCCGAGACCCAGTACTTC. Translated, it gives CAWGKQGAETQYF.

As for this clone: The sample contains more than one DNA sequence encoding this CDR3. The chain has TRBV18 and TRBJ1-4; 10 bases are a match to TRBD1. CDR3 size: 15 residues. Germline assignment: CDR1 KGHSH and CDR2 LQKENI. The ends lost 6 bases at V and 2 bases at J; junction bases unmatched: 3. The CDR3, as DNA: TGTGCCAGCTCCCGACAGGGGGCTACTAATGAAAAACTGTTTTTT. The encoded protein is CASSRQGATNEKLFF.

The chain uses TRBV4-3 and TRBJ2-7; 14 positions agree with TRBD2. V trimming: 3 bases; J trimming: 2 bases; junction bases outside the gene matches: 9. The CDR3 consists of 18 residues. Germline CDR1 is LGHNA and CDR2 is YSLEER. The CDR3 reads CASSHRGTSGRFPYEQYF. Here the CDR3 DNA reads TGCGCCAGCAGCCACCGAGGGACTAGCGGGAGATTCCCCTACGAGCAGTACTTC.

The chain has TRBV19 and TRBJ1-5, with D uncertain. Trimming left V 6 bases short and J 4 bases short, with 7 bases between. Looked up from germline, CDR1 is LNHDA and CDR2 is SQIVND (reference sequence). The CDR3 covers 12 residues. The CDR3 nucleotides read TGTGCCAGTAGGGACGCAAATCAGCCCCAGCATTTT. It specifies CASRDANQPQHF.